The text below deals with one TCR beta chain. These data belong to a study of blood T cell repertoires in COVID-19. Across the study: PBMCs, B-cell-depleted T cells, or T cells were the source of the cDNA or gDNA that made up the material.

Source study methods: Estimated nucleated cell counts came from reference gene primer amplification. This table comes from immunoSEQ multiplex PCR, and its TCRdb copy is limited to in-frame clones, with some not included. That table gives V, J and clone size, and the DNA gave D and trimming. Seen here are roughly 170,000 clones, approximately 84% observed once, and the top ten hold under 6%. Germline V gene data show CDR1 as KGHSH and CDR2 as LQKENI. This CDR3 has 13 residues. Trimming pared 3 bases from V and 1 base from J, leaving 6 bases between. The material sequenced was peripheral blood. This chain joins TRBV18 and TRBJ1-2; D not resolved. The clonotype comes from a woman aged 45-60 years with COVID-19, enrolled during active disease. CDR3 sequence: CASSPADNYGYTF. The CDR3 DNA is TGTGCCAGCTCACCGGCGGATAACTATGGCTACACCTTC.